Listed below are T cell receptor beta chains from one sample, sequenced in a study of blood T cell repertoires in COVID-19. Sequencing was performed with immunoSEQ multiplex PCR; in TCRdb, only in-frame clones are kept and a portion is missing. Of about 79,000 clones listed, about 90% were seen once; the top ten hold approximately 4.3%. Sequencing was performed on peripheral blood. These receptor sequences come from a middle-aged man with active COVID-19. Both conserved end residues are part of each CDR3. D genes are given only for firm matches. The size field is filled for only some rows; it gives once, few, many or a size class.

D gene | clone size | J gene | V gene | CDR3 protein | CDR3 DNA
. | . | TRBJ1-5 | TRBV28 | CASSLAQPQHF | TGTGCCAGCAGTTTGGCCCAGCCCCAGCATTTT
TRBD2 | few | TRBJ2-7 | TRBV27 | CASSSPLAGAEQYF | TGTGCCAGCAGTTCCCCGCTAGCGGGGGCCGAGCAGTACTTC
TRBD1 | once | TRBJ2-7 | TRBV7-8 | CASSVGTGSYEQYF | TGTGCCAGCAGCGTAGGGACAGGGTCCTACGAGCAGTACTTC
TRBD1 | . | TRBJ2-3 | TRBV4-1 | CASSQEGTGFTDTQYF | TGCGCCAGCAGCCAAGAGGGGACAGGTTTCACAGATACGCAGTATTTT
TRBD2 | . | TRBJ2-3 | TRBV28 | CASTPSGLAVADTQYF | TGTGCCAGCACCCCCTCGGGACTAGCGGTTGCAGATACGCAGTATTTT
. | . | TRBJ1-2 | TRBV7-9 | CASSPPANYGYTF | TGTGCCAGCAGCCCTCCCGCTAACTATGGCTACACCTTC
TRBD1 | . | TRBJ1-5 | TRBV11-2 | CASSPGQANQPQHF | TGTGCCAGCAGCCCCGGACAGGCTAATCAGCCCCAGCATTTT
TRBD1 | . | TRBJ1-2 | TRBV5-1 | CASSFEGGANGYTF | TGCGCCAGCAGCTTCGAAGGGGGCGCGAATGGCTACACCTTC
TRBD1 | . | TRBJ2-5 | TRBV24-1 | CATSDRSRAGGETQYF | TGTGCCACCAGTGACCGCTCGAGAGCAGGGGGAGAGACCCAGTACTTC
TRBD2 | once | TRBJ2-7 | TRBV7-2 | CASSVFSGGYEQYF | TGTGCCAGCAGCGTTTTTAGCGGGGGCTACGAGCAGTACTTC
TRBD2 | . | TRBJ2-1 | TRBV5-4 | CASSSRSGEVYNEQFF | TGTGCCAGCAGCTCCCGCAGCGGGGAGGTCTACAATGAGCAGTTCTTC
. | . | TRBJ1-3 | TRBV14 | CASSPLGASSGNTIYF | TGTGCCAGCAGCCCCCTGGGAGCTAGCTCTGGAAACACCATATATTTT
. | . | TRBJ1-3 | TRBV6-1 | CASSEAAAGSGNTIYF | TGTGCCAGCAGTGAAGCGGCAGCAGGTTCCGGAAACACCATATATTTT
. | . | TRBJ1-2 | TRBV3-1/TRBV3-2 | CASSQDRDGNYGYTF | TGTGCCAGCAGCCAAGATCGAGACGGGAACTATGGCTACACCTTC
TRBD2 | once | TRBJ2-7 | TRBV14 | CASSHLAEPSGGGDEQYF | TGTGCCAGCAGCCATCTCGCAGAACCTAGCGGCGGGGGAGACGAGCAGTACTTC
. | . | TRBJ1-1 | TRBV6-1 | CASSERVLNTEAFF | TGTGCCAGCAGTGAGAGGGTTCTGAACACTGAAGCTTTCTTT
TRBD1 | . | TRBJ1-2 | TRBV7-2 | CASSSGQGHYGYTF | TGTGCCAGCAGCTCGGGACAGGGGCACTATGGCTACACCTTC
. | . | TRBJ2-3 | TRBV5-1 | CASSGQSADTQYF | TGCGCCAGCAGCGGACAGTCCGCAGATACGCAGTATTTT
. | once | TRBJ2-7 | TRBV21-1 | CASSISRVGEQYF | TGTGCCAGCAGCATTTCCAGGGTAGGCGAGCAGTACTTC
. | . | TRBJ1-2 | TRBV6-5 | CASSYSSRGGPYGYTF | TGTGCCAGCAGTTACTCGAGTAGGGGCGGACCTTATGGCTACACCTTC
TRBD1 | . | TRBJ2-3 | TRBV27 | CASSLPDRASTDTQYF | TGTGCCAGCAGTTTACCGGACAGGGCAAGCACAGATACGCAGTATTTT
TRBD1 | . | TRBJ1-5 | TRBV3-1/TRBV3-2 | CASSLGTANQPQHF | TGTGCCAGCAGTCTAGGGACAGCTAATCAGCCCCAGCATTTT
TRBD2 | . | TRBJ2-5 | TRBV7-2 | CASSLASGGQETQYF | TGTGCCAGCAGCTTAGCTAGCGGGGGACAAGAGACCCAGTACTTC
. | . | TRBJ2-5 | TRBV11-2 | CASSLPGKWETQYF | TGTGCCAGCAGCTTACCGGGAAAGTGGGAGACCCAGTACTTC
TRBD1 | . | TRBJ1-6 | TRBV27 | CASSLLGGESPLHF | TGTGCCAGCAGTTTGCTAGGGGGCGAGTCACCCCTCCACTTT
TRBD2 | . | TRBJ2-7 | TRBV18 | CASSDSDSLAGGISYEQYF | TGTGCCAGCTCAGACAGCGACTCTTTAGCGGGAGGGATCTCCTACGAGCAGTACTTC
TRBD2 | . | TRBJ2-1 | TRBV2 | CASSEVQRGNYNEQFF | TGTGCCAGCAGTGAGGTCCAGCGGGGTAATTACAATGAGCAGTTCTTC
. | . | TRBJ2-1 | TRBV18 | CASSLLLLDEQFF | TGTGCCAGCTCACTCCTATTACTCGATGAGCAGTTCTTC
. | . | TRBJ2-2 | TRBV6-5 | CASSYGSGSNTGELFF | TGTGCCAGCAGTTACGGGAGCGGGTCGAACACCGGGGAGCTGTTTTTT
. | . | TRBJ1-1 | TRBV21-1 | CASSNSGGGSDTEAFF | TGTGCCAGCAGCAATTCGGGTGGGGGGAGTGACACTGAAGCTTTCTTT